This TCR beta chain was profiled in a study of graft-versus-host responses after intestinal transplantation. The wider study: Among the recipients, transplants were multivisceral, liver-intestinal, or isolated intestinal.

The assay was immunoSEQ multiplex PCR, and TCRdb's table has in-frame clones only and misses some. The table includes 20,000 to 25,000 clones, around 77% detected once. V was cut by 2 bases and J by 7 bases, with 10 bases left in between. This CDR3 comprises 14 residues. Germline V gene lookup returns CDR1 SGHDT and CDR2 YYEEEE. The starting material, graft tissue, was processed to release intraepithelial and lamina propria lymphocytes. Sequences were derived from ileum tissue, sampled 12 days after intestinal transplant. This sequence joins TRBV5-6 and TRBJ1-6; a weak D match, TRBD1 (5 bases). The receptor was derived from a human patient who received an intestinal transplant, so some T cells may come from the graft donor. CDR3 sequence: CASSFGGGNSPLHF. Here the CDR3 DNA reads TGTGCCAGCAGCTTTGGCGGGGGGAATTCACCCCTCCACTTT.